This record looks at one TCR beta chain sequence and its context. What it binds is unknown. This entry comes from a study of T cells in localized non-small cell lung cancer. The data were produced by immunoSEQ multiplex PCR, yet TCRdb's version contains in-frame clones alone and is incomplete. This table has approximately 70,000 clones, 80% to 90% appearing once. The study, taken as a whole, reports: Across samples, adjacent lung featured a median roughly 60 of the top 100 tumor clones. Adjacent uninvolved lung tissue had the highest T cell clonality, exceeding tumor. Longer survival (overall) was linked to higher T cell density in blood. A single tumor region was sequenced, leaving heterogeneity possible.

This CDR3 has 12 amino acids. Looked up from germline, CDR1 is SQVTM and CDR2 is ANQGSEA. The V segment lost 5 bases and the J segment 2 bases; nucleotides outside the gene matches: 2. V gene TRBV29-1 combines with J gene TRBJ1-2; the match to TRBD1 covers 7 bases. The receptor comes from a man aged 35 to 69 with stage II lung adenocarcinoma. The sequencing used PBMCs, collected before any cancer treatment. The CDR3: CSVPQGNYGYTF. In DNA form, the CDR3 reads TGCAGCGTTCCACAGGGGAACTATGGCTACACCTTC.